The present T cell receptor beta chain was sequenced within a study of blood T cell repertoires in COVID-19. Measured with immunoSEQ multiplex PCR; TCRdb has only the in-frame clones, and not every one. Among under 300,000 clones, 75% to 90% were seen once, and the ten largest hold around 1.8%. Participant-given clinical history determined each cohort assignment. Two negative PCRs, clearance, or symptom resolution had been documented for recovered Cohort 3 donors. V was pared by 5 bases and J by 8 bases, with 3 bases of the junction left unmatched. The CDR3 consists of 13 residues. From germline, CDR1 is SQVTM and CDR2 ANQGSEA.

The source is a woman aged 45-60 years who had recovered from COVID-19. Sequenced sample: PBMCs or T cells enriched from blood (not recorded which). The gene calls are TRBV29-1 and TRBJ2-1; 13 bases are a match to TRBD2. The CDR3 region is CSVTSGRVDEQFF. As DNA, the CDR3 is TGCAGCGTTACTAGCGGGAGGGTCGATGAGCAGTTCTTC.